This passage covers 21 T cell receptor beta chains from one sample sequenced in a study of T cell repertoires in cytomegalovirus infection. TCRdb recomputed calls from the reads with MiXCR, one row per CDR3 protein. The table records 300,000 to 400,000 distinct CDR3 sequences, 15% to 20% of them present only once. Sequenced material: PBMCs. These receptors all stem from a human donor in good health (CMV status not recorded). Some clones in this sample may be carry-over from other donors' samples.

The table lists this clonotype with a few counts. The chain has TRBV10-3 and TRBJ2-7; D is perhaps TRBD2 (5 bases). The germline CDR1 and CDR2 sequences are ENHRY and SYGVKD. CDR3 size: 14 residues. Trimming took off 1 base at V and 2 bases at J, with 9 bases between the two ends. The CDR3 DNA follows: TGTGCCATCAGTGAGTGGGGAGCCCCCTACGAGCAGTACTTC. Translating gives CAISEWGAPYEQYF.

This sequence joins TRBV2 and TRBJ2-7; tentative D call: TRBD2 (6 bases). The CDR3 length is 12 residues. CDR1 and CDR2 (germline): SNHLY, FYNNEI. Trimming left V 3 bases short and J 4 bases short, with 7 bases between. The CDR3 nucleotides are TGTGCCAGCAGTGAGACTAGTTACGAGCAGTACTTC. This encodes CASSETSYEQYF.

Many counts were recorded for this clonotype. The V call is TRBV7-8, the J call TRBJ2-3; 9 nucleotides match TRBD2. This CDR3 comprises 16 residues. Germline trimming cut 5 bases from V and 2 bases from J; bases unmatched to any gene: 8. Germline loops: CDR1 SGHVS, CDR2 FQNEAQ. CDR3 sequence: CASSHGVAGDTDTQYF. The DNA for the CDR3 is TGTGCCAGCAGCCATGGGGTAGCGGGAGACACAGATACGCAGTATTTT.

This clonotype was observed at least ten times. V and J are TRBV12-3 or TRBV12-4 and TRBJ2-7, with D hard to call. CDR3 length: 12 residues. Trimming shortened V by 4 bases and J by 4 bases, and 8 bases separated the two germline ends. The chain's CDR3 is CASSYTNYEQYF. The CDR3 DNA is TGTGCCAGCAGTTATACGAATTACGAGCAGTACTTC.

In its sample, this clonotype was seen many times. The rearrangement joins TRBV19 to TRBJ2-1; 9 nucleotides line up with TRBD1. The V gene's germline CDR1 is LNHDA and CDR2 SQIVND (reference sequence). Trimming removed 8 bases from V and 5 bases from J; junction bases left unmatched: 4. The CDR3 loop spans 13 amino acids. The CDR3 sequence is CASGGQGHNEQFF. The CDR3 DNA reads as TGTGCCAGTGGGGGACAGGGCCACAATGAGCAGTTCTTC.

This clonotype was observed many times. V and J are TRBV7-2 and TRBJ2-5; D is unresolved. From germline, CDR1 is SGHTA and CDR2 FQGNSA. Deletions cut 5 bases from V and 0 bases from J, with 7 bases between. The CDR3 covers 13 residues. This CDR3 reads CASSPKNQETQYF. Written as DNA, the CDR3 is TGTGCCAGCAGCCCAAAGAACCAAGAGACCCAGTACTTC. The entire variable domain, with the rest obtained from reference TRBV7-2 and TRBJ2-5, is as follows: GAGVSQSPSNKVTEKGKDVELRCDPISGHTALYWYRQSLGQGLEFLIYFQGNSAPDKSGLPSDRFSAERTGGSVSTLTIQRTQQEDSAVYLCASSPKNQETQYFGPGTRLLVL.

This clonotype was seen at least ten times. The chain's CDR3 is CASSQVAVGSYEQYF. The CDR3, as DNA: TGCGCCAGCAGCCAAGTCGCAGTGGGCTCCTACGAGCAGTACTTC. This chain links TRBV4-1 with TRBJ2-7; D not certain. The germline V and J ends were trimmed by 1 base and 0 bases, with 10 bases remaining between them. Germline CDR1 reads MGHRA; CDR2 reads YSYEKL. The CDR3 is 15 amino acids.

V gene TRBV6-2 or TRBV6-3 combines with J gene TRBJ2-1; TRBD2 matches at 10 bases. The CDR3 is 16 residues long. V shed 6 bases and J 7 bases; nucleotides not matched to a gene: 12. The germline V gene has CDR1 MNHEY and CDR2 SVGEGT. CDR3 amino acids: CASRLRPGLASNEQFF. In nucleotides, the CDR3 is TGTGCCAGCAGATTACGGCCGGGACTAGCGTCTAATGAGCAGTTCTTC.

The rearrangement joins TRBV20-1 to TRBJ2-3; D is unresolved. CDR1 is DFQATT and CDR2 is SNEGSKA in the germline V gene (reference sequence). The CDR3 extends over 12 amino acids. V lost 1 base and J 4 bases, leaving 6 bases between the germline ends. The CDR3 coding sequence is TGCAGTGCTAGAGGGTTCCCAGATACGCAGTATTTT. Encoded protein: CSARGFPDTQYF.

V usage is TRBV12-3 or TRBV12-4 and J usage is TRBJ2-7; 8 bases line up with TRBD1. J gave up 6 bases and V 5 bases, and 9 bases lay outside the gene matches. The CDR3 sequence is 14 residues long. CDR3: CASSPLGQAGEQYF. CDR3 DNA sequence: TGTGCCAGCAGTCCCCTGGGACAGGCGGGCGAGCAGTACTTC.

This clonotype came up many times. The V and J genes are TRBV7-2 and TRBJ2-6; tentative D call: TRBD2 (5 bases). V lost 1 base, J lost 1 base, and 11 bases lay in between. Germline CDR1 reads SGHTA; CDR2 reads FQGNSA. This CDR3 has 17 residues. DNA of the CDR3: TGTGCCAGCAGCTTAGTGGCGACTACTTCTGGGGCCAACGTCCTGACTTTC. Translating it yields CASSLVATTSGANVLTF.

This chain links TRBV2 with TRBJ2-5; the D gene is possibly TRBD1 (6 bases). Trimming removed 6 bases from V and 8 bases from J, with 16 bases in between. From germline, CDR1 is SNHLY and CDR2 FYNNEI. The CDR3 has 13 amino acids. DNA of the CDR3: TGTGCCAGCAGCCGGGACACGGGTGAAACCCAGTACTTC. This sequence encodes CASSRDTGETQYF.

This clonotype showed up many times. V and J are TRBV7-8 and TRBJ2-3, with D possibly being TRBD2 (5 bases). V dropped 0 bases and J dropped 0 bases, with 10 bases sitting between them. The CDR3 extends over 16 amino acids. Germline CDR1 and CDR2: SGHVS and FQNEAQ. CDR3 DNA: TGTGCCAGCAGCTTAGCTAACGGGATAAGCACAGATACGCAGTATTTT. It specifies CASSLANGISTDTQYF.

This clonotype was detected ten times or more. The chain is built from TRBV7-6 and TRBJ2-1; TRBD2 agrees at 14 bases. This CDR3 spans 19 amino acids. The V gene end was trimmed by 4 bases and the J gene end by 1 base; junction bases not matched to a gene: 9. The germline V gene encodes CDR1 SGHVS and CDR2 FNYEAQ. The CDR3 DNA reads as TGTGCCAGCAGCTCGAGGGGACTAGCGGGAGAAAGTTCCTACAATGAGCAGTTCTTC. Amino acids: CASSSRGLAGESSYNEQFF.

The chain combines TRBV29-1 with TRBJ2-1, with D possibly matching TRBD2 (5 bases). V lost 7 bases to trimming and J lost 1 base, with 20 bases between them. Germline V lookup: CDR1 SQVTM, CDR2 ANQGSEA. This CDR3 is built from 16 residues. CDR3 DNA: TGCAGCGCCCCTGATCCCGACCGGGGTTCCTACAATGAGCAGTTCTTC. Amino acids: CSAPDPDRGSYNEQFF.

The CDR3 here is CASSYSKQGASGYTF. For the CDR3, the DNA is TGTGCCAGCAGTTACTCAAAACAGGGGGCGAGTGGCTACACCTTC. This chain joins TRBV6-6 and TRBJ1-2, with 9 bases lining up with TRBD1. CDR1 and CDR2 from the germline V gene are MNHNY and SVGAGI (reference sequence). This CDR3 spans 15 amino acids. V was pared by 0 bases and J by 7 bases, with 6 bases of the junction left unmatched.

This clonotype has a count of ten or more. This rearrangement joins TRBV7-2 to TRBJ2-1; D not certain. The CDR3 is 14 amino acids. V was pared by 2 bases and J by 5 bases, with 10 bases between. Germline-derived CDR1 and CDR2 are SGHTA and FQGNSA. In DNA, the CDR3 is TGTGCCAGCAGCTTATGGCAGCCTGACAATGAGCAGTTCTTC. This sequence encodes CASSLWQPDNEQFF.

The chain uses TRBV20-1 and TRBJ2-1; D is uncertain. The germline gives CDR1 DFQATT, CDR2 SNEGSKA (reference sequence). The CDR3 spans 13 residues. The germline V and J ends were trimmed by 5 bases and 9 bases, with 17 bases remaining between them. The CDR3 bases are TGCAGTGCTCCCCCGGCCGGTAAGGTTGAGCAGTTCTTC. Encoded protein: CSAPPAGKVEQFF.

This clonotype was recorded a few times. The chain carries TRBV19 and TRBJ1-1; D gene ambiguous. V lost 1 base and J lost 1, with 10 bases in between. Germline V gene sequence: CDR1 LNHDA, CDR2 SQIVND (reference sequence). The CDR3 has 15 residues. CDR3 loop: CASSIVAGKNTEAFF. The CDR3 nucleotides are TGTGCCAGTAGTATAGTAGCCGGGAAGAACACTGAAGCTTTCTTT.

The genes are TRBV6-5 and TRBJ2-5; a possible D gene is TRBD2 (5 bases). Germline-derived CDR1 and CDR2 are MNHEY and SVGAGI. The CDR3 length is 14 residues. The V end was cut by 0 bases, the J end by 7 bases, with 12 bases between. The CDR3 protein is CASSYSSSQVTQYF. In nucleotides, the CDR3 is TGTGCCAGCAGTTACTCGTCTAGCCAGGTGACCCAGTACTTC.

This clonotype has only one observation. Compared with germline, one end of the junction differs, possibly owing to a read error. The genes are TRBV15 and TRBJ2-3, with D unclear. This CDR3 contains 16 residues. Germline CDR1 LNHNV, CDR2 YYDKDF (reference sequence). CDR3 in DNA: TGTGCCACCAGCAGCGGATTGGATGGGGATACAGATTCGCAGTATTTT. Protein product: CATSSGLDGDTDSQYF.